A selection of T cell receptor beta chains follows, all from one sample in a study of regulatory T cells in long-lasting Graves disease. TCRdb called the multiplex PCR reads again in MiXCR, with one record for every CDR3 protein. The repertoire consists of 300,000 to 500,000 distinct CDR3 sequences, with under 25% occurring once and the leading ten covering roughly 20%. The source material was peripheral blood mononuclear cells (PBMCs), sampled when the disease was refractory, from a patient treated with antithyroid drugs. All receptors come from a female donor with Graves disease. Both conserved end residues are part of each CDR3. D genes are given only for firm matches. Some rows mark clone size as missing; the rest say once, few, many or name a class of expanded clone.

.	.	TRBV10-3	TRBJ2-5	TGTGCCATCAGTGAGTCAGCCAGGGAAGAGACCCAGTACTTC	CAISESAREETQYF
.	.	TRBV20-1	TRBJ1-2	TGCAGTGCAACAACAGGGTTTGATTATGGCTACACCTTC	CSATTGFDYGYTF
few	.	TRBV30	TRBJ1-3	TGTGCCTCCCAGGACAGATTCTCTGGAAACACCATATATTTT	CASQDRFSGNTIYF
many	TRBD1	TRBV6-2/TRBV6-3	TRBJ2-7	TGTGCCAGCAGTTACTCGGGGACAGGGGGCGAGCAGTACTTC	CASSYSGTGGEQYF
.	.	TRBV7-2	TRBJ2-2	TGTGCCAGCAGTTTTCCCCCCACCGCGAACATCGGGGAGCTGTTTTTT	CASSFPPTANIGELFF
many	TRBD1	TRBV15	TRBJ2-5	TGTGCCACCAGCAGAGATCTGACAGGGGACGGAGAGACCCAGTACTTC	CATSRDLTGDGETQYF
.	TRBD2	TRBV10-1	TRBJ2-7	TGCGCCAGCAGTGAGGTTGCTAGCGGGATCTCCGAGCAGTACTTC	CASSEVASGISEQYF
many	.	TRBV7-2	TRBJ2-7	TGTGCCAGCAGCCCCCTCGGGTCCTACGAGCAGTACTTC	CASSPLGSYEQYF
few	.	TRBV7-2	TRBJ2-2	TGTGCCAGCAGCTTAGGAGTTAACACCGGGGAGCTGTTTTTT	CASSLGVNTGELFF
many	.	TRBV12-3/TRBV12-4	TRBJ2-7	TGTGCCAGCAGTAGGGACCACGACTCGTGGCAGTACTTC	CASSRDHDSWQYF
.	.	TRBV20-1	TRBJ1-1	TGCAGTGCTACCCAGTGGGAGGGCACTGAAGCTTTCTTT	CSATQWEGTEAFF
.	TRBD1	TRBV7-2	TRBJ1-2	TGTGCCAGCAGCTTAGTGTGGAGGGGGCTTGGCTACACCTTC	CASSLVWRGLGYTF
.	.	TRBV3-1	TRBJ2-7	TGTGCCAGCAGCCAAGATGACGGTTCCTACGAGCAGTACTTC	CASSQDDGSYEQYF
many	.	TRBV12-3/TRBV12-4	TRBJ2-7	TGTGCCAGCAGGCAGACACCTAGCTCCTACGAGCAGTACTTC	CASRQTPSSYEQYF
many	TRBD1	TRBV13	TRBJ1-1	TGTGCCAGCAGCTTAACGACAGGGTTAGGAGCTTTCTTT	CASSLTTGLGAFF
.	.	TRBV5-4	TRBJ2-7	TGTGCCAGCAGCTTACAGGGGAGGGTGTTCGAGCAGTACTTC	CASSLQGRVFEQYF